This T cell receptor (beta chain) is from a study of HIV-infected children after antiretroviral therapy interruption. Germline CDR1 is MNHNS and CDR2 is SASEGT. This CDR3 has 14 residues. The V end was cut by 7 bases, the J end by 1 base, with 14 bases between. This clonotype was seen ten or more times. The TCR library was built from RNA with a 3' RACE protocol and unique molecular identifiers. MiXCR, applied by TCRdb to the 3' RACE reads, yields one record per CDR3 protein. The sample has about 15,000 distinct CDR3 sequences, approximately 3.6% seen once. The treatment denotes: PENTA 11 planned treatment interruption arm or continuous ART arm.

The receptor's source is a pool of human donors with HIV. This specimen consisted of CD45RO+ CD8+ T cells from PBMCs, pooled from several time points, obtained from a donor given antiretroviral therapy, either interrupted or continuous. Subset denoted: memory CD8+ CD45RO+ CD45RA- T cells. The J gene is TRBJ2-7, the V gene TRBV6-1; D might be TRBD1 (5 bases). As DNA, the CDR3 is TGTGCCAGCAAACCACTCGACAGTTCCTACGAGCAGTACTTC. Encoded protein: CASKPLDSSYEQYF.